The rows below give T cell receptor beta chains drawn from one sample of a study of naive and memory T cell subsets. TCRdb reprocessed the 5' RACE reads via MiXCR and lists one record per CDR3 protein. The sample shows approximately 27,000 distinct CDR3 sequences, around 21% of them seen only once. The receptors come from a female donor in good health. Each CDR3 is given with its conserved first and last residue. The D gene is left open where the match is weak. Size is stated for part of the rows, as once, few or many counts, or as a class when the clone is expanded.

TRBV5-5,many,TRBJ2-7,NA,CASRPGWEGEHF,TGTGCCAGCAGACCCGGGTGGGAAGGCGAGCACTTC
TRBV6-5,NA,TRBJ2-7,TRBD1,CASSSATGGPYEQYF,TGTGCCAGCAGTTCCGCCACAGGGGGCCCTTACGAGCAGTACTTC
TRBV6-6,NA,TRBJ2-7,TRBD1,CASSPLLRTGPEQYF,TGTGCCAGCAGTCCCCTCCTAAGGACAGGGCCCGAGCAGTACTTC
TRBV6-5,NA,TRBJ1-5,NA,CASSPGGASILGQPQHF,TGTGCCAGCAGCCCGGGGGGGGCGTCTATACTGGGTCAGCCCCAGCATTTT
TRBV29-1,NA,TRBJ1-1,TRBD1,CSSGTVNTEAFF,TGCAGCTCGGGGACAGTGAACACTGAAGCTTTCTTT
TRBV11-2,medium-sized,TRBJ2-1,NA,CASSFDFSYNEQFF,TGTGCCAGCAGCTTTGACTTCTCCTACAATGAGCAGTTCTTC
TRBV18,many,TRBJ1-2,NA,CASSYGARVYGYTF,TGTGCCAGCTCATATGGGGCACGCGTCTATGGCTACACCTTC
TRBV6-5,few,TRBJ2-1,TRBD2,CASSTGLAIDEQFF,TGTGCCAGCAGTACCGGACTAGCCATCGATGAGCAGTTCTTC
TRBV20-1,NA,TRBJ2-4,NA,CSARDWDSGENIQYF,TGCAGTGCTAGAGATTGGGATAGCGGAGAAAACATTCAGTACTTC
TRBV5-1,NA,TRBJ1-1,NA,CASRRGMNTEAFF,TGCGCCAGCAGAAGGGGAATGAACACTGAAGCTTTCTTT
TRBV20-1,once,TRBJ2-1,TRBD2,CSGESGSSDEQFF,TGCAGCGGGGAGAGCGGGAGTAGCGATGAGCAGTTCTTC
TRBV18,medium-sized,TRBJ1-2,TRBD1,CASSPPGQGAYGYTF,TGTGCCAGCTCCCCACCGGGACAGGGGGCGTACGGCTACACCTTC
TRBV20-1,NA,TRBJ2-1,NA,CSARSMASSYEQFF,TGCAGTGCTCGAAGCATGGCTAGCTCATATGAGCAGTTCTTC
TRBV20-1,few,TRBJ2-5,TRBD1,CSARGIHQQGETQYF,TGCAGTGCTAGAGGGATCCACCAACAGGGGGAGACCCAGTACTTC
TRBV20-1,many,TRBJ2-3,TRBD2,CSARSAGGATDTQYF,TGCAGTGCTAGGTCAGCGGGGGGGGCCACAGATACGCAGTATTTT
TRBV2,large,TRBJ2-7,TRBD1,CATEGTGDLEQYF,TGTGCCACCGAGGGGACAGGGGATTTAGAGCAGTACTTC
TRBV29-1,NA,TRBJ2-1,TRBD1,CSVEAPRDRVNSYNEQFF,TGCAGCGTTGAAGCCCCGCGTGACAGGGTCAACTCCTACAATGAGCAGTTCTTC
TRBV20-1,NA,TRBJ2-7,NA,CSAGGGRISYEQYF,TGCAGTGCTGGAGGGGGACGGATCTCCTACGAGCAGTACTTC
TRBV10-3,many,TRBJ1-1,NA,CAISESGIAFF,TGTGCCATCAGTGAATCGGGGATTGCTTTCTTT
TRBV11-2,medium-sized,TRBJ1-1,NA,CASRKMGQLNTEAFF,TGTGCCAGCAGAAAAATGGGGCAGCTGAACACTGAAGCTTTCTTT
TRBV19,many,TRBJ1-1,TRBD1,CASSVQGAPTEAFF,TGTGCCAGTAGTGTTCAGGGGGCTCCCACTGAAGCTTTCTTT
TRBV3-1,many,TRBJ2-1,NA,CASSQDLREQFF,TGTGCCAGCAGCCAAGACCTACGGGAGCAGTTCTTC
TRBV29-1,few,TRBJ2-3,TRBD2,CSVDGSGGTDTQYF,TGCAGCGTTGATGGTAGCGGGGGCACAGATACGCAGTATTTT
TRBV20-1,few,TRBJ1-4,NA,CSAREGVTEKLFF,TGCAGTGCAAGGGAGGGTGTGACTGAAAAACTGTTTTTT
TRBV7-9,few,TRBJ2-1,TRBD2,CASSLGALAGSYNEQFF,TGTGCCAGCAGCTTAGGTGCACTAGCGGGATCCTACAATGAGCAGTTCTTC
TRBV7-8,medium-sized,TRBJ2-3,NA,CASSFRALGTDTQYF,TGTGCCAGCAGCTTCAGAGCGTTGGGCACAGATACGCAGTATTTT
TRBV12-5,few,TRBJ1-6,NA,CASGSTNSPLHF,TGTGCTAGTGGTTCCACTAATTCACCCCTCCACTTT
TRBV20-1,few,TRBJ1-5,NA,CSAGRGVSNQPQHF,TGCAGTGCGGGTCGAGGGGTCAGCAATCAGCCCCAGCATTTT
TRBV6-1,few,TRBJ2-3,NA,CASSEADFPHDTQYF,TGTGCCAGCAGTGAAGCGGACTTTCCCCATGATACGCAGTATTTT
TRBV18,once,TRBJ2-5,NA,CASSPGVQETQYF,TGTGCCAGCTCACCGGGAGTTCAAGAGACCCAGTACTTC
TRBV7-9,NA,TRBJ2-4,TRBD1,CASSPSLAQGATKNIQYF,TGTGCCAGCAGCCCCAGCCTTGCGCAGGGGGCGACCAAAAACATTCAGTACTTC
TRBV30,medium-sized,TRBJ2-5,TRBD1,CAWSATGGFIGFETQYF,TGTGCCTGGAGTGCGACAGGGGGCTTCATTGGGTTCGAGACCCAGTACTTC
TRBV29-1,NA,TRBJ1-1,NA,CSVAAGFTEAFF,TGCAGCGTTGCCGCAGGGTTCACTGAAGCTTTCTTT
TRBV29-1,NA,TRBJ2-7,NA,CSVVAGSGEQYF,TGCAGCGTTGTAGCAGGATCCGGCGAGCAGTACTTC
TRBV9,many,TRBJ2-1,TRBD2,CASSSGGNPNEQFF,TGTGCCAGCTCTAGCGGGGGAAACCCCAATGAGCAGTTCTTC
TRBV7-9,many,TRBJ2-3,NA,CASSTEGVDTQYF,TGTGCCAGCAGCACAGAAGGGGTTGATACGCAGTATTTT
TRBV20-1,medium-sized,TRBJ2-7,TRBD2,CSARAPPSTSGGAYEQYF,TGCAGTGCTAGGGCTCCTCCTTCGACTAGCGGGGGGGCTTACGAGCAGTACTTC
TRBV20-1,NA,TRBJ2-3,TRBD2,CSARDLLAGAVDTQYF,TGCAGTGCTAGAGATTTACTAGCGGGGGCGGTAGATACGCAGTATTTT
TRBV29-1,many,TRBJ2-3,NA,CSVRGGGGRGTDTQYF,TGCAGCGTTCGTGGGGGAGGAGGCCGTGGGACAGATACGCAGTATTTT
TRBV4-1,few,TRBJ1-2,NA,CASSQEYSHYGYTF,TGCGCCAGCAGCCAAGAATACAGCCATTATGGCTACACCTTC